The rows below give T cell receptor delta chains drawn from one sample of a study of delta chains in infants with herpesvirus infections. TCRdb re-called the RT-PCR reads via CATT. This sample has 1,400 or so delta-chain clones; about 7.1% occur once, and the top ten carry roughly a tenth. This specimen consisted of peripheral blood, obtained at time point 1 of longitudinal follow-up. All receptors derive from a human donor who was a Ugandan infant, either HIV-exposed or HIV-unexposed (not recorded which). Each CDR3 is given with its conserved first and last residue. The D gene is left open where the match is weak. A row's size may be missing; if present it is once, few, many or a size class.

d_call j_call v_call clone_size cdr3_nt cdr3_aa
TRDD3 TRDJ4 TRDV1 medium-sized TGTGCTCTGTGCCTTCCTACTACTGGGGGATACTCGGCCAGACCCCTGATCTTT CALCLPTTGGYSARPLIF
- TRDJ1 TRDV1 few TGTGCTCTTGGGGAACTTATCCTAATCGGTCCGTTACATAAACTCATCTTT CALGELILIGPLHKLIF
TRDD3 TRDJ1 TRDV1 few TGTGCTCTTGGGAACGGGGTTTTCCCTTTGTACTGGGGGATACGGGGACTCATCTTT CALGNGVFPLYWGIRGLIF
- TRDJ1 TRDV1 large TGTGCTCTTGGGGAACAGAAGGGATACGATAAACTCATCTTT CALGEQKGYDKLIF
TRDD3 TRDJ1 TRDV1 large TGTGCTCTTGGGGATTTCGTTTGGGGGATCGGGGATCACACCGATAAACTCATCTTT CALGDFVWGIGDHTDKLIF
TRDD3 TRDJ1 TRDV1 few TGTGCTCTTGGGGAACGCCCCCGAGCCTTCCCCCAGCTGCGTACTGGGGGATACACCGATAAACTCATCTTT CALGERPRAFPQLRTGGYTDKLIF
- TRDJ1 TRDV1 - TGTGCTCTTGGGGACTACACCCCGGCCTTCTTTCGTAGCGACGGAGTGCTCATCTTT CALGDYTPAFFRSDGVLIF
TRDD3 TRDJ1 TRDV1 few TGTGCTCTTGGGGAACCCGGTTCTGGGGGATACACCGATAAACTCATCTTT CALGEPGSGGYTDKLIF
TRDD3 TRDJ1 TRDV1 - TGTGCTCTTGGGGAACTGGCCCGCCGACTGGGGGATACACCGTACACCGATAAACTCATCTTT CALGELARRLGDTPYTDKLIF
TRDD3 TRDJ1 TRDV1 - TGTGCTCTTGGGGAATCCCTTTTTCCCATTGCTGGGGGATCGTACACCGATAAACTCATCTTT CALGESLFPIAGGSYTDKLIF
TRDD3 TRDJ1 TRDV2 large TGTGCCTGTGACCGGCTGGTGTCCCGCTGGGGGATTCTTGGCACCGATAAACTCATCTTT CACDRLVSRWGILGTDKLIF
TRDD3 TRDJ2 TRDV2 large TGTGCCTGTGACCGTCTGGGGGATACCTTGACAGCACAACTCTTCTTT CACDRLGDTLTAQLFF
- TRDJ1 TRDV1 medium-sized TGTGCTCTTGGGCCCACCCTAGGACTTGGACGGACTACCGATAAACTCATCTTT CALGPTLGLGRTTDKLIF
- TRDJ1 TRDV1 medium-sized TGTGCTCACCAGGTGGGGGCCCATAAAGGGTCCGATAAACTCATCTTT CAHQVGAHKGSDKLIF
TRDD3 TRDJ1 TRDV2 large TGTGCCTGTGACCGCCGGCCAACTGGGGGCTCCCCCGACACCGATAAACTCATCTTT CACDRRPTGGSPDTDKLIF
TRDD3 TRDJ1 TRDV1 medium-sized TGTGCTCTTGGGGGTGGACTGGGGCGACGGGTCCACACCGATAAACTCATCTTT CALGGGLGRRVHTDKLIF
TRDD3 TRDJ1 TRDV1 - TGTGCTCTTGGAGAACCAACCTGGACCCTTCTGTACTGGGGGATAAACACCGATAAACTCATCTTT CALGEPTWTLLYWGINTDKLIF
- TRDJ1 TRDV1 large TGTGCTCTTGGGGATTCCCTTCGCCTTACCGATAAACTCATCTTT CALGDSLRLTDKLIF
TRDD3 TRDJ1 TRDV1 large TGTGCTCTTGGCGCCGTAATTCCCGTTGGTCTAGGTACTGGGGGATACGATAAACTCATCTTT CALGAVIPVGLGTGGYDKLIF
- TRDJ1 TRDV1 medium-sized TGTGCTCTTGGGGAACTGCCTTCCTCAAGAGTACTGGGGGATAAACTCATCTTT CALGELPSSRVLGDKLIF
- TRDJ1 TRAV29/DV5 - TGTGCAGCAAGCCAGGGGGAGAGACCGCCTCAAGGGTACACCGATAAACTCATCTTT CAASQGERPPQGYTDKLIF
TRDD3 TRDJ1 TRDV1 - TGTGCTCTTGGGGAACTCTTCCTGACCGGGGGGATACCCACCGATAAACGCATCTTT CALGELFLTGGIPTDKRIF
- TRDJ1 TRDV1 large TGTGCTCTTGGGGAACTAGACTTTCTGGGTCCGGACGATAAACTCATCTTT CALGELDFLGPDDKLIF
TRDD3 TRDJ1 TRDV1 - TGTGCTCTTGGGGTTCCTAACCCCCATCTTTTACTGGGGGCGTACACCGATAAACTCATCTTT CALGVPNPHLLLGAYTDKLIF
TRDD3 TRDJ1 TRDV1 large TGTGCTCTTGGGGAAAGTTCCCCCCTGGGGGATAAGACCGATAAACTCATCTTT CALGESSPLGDKTDKLIF
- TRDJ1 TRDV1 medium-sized TGTGCTCTTGGGGAACTCGGCGATCGTACTTACTACACCGATAAACTCATCTTT CALGELGDRTYYTDKLIF
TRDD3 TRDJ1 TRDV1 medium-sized TGTGCTCTTGGGGAACAAGATCGGACCACTCCTATGGATTCGTATGGGGGATGGTGGGGGGACACCGATAAACTCATCTTT CALGEQDRTTPMDSYGGWWGDTDKLIF
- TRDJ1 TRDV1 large TGTGCTCTTGGGGCCGCTTATTCAGCCTTCCCCGGACTCTGGGGGGGCACCGATAAACTCATCTTT CALGAAYSAFPGLWGGTDKLIF
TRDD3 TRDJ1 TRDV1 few TGTGCTCTTGGGGAACTAAGGGTATGGGGGATACGGAGGTACACCGATAAACTCATCTTT CALGELRVWGIRRYTDKLIF
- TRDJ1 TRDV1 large TGTGCTCTTGGGGACCCCCCCTCTGGGATCCACACCGATAAACTCATCTTT CALGDPPSGIHTDKLIF